The 11 T cell receptor beta chains given below trace back to one sample, sequenced in a study of post-analysis software for immune sequencing data. Findings and caveats of the study: Roughly five TRBV segments occurring more often in patients than controls included TRBV5-6, TRBV5-1 and TRBV20-1.

These receptors' targets are unknown. Each TCR beta cDNA library carried unique molecular identifiers. TCRdb fed the PCR reads into MiXCR, producing one record per CDR3 protein. The table includes about 200,000 distinct CDR3 sequences, 25% to 35% detected once. Sequencing used blood. Receptor source: a girl aged 2 to 17 with multiple sclerosis.

The chain carries TRBV5-1 and TRBJ2-5; D is perhaps TRBD2 (5 bases). The CDR3 length is 12 residues. Germline V gene lookup returns CDR1 SGHRS and CDR2 YFSETQ. Trimming removed 4 bases at V and 5 bases at J, with 9 bases between. Here the CDR3 DNA reads TGCGCCAGCAGCACTACGGGGGAGACCCAGTACTTC. It is translated as CASSTTGETQYF.

This clonotype has at least ten counts. This CDR3 is CASSESRGGYEQYF. For the CDR3, the DNA is TGTGCCAGCAGCGAGAGTCGGGGGGGCTACGAGCAGTACTTC. This chain connects TRBV28 to TRBJ2-7; 8 nucleotides line up with TRBD2. The CDR3 sequence is 14 residues long. The V segment lost 6 bases and the J segment 3 bases; nucleotides outside the gene matches: 7. Germline CDR1 reads MDHEN; CDR2 reads SYDVKM.

V gene TRBV5-1 combines with J gene TRBJ1-2; 9 bases line up with TRBD1. The CDR3 runs to 14 residues. V gave up 0 bases and J gave up 6 bases; unmatched junction bases: 3. Germline V lookup: CDR1 SGHRS, CDR2 YFSETQ. The CDR3 protein is CASSLVQGANGYTF. CDR3 in DNA: TGCGCCAGCAGCTTGGTACAGGGGGCAAATGGCTACACCTTC.

This clonotype was picked up a small number of times. This chain links TRBV20-1 with TRBJ1-5; tentative D call: TRBD1 (5 bases). Germline V CDR1 and CDR2: DFQATT, SNEGSKA (reference sequence). The CDR3 covers 14 residues. Between the trimmed V and J ends, which lost 5 bases and 3 bases, there was a span of 14 bases. The DNA for the CDR3 is TGCAGTGCTCAGACTAGACAGACCAATCAGCCCCAGCATTTT. It translates to CSAQTRQTNQPQHF.

This clonotype was found many times. V gene TRBV5-5 combines with J gene TRBJ2-1, with 7 nucleotides matching TRBD2. Germline V lookup: CDR1 SGHKS, CDR2 YYEKEE (reference sequence). CDR3 length equals 16 residues. V shed 4 bases and J 2 bases; nucleotides not matched to a gene: 9. DNA for the CDR3: TGTGCCAGCAGCCGGGGAGGGGTCGGTGCCTACAATGAGCAGTTCTTC. This encodes CASSRGGVGAYNEQFF.

The chain joins TRBV12-3 or TRBV12-4 to TRBJ2-3; tentative D call: TRBD2 (5 bases). V dropped 1 base and J dropped 10 bases, with 9 bases sitting between them. This CDR3 spans 12 amino acids. CDR3 sequence reads: CASSLGTSSQYF. The CDR3 region has the DNA TGTGCCAGCAGTTTAGGGACTTCTTCGCAGTATTTT.

This clonotype was seen at least ten times. The chain has TRBV5-1 and TRBJ2-7; D gene uncertain. CDR1 is SGHRS, CDR2 YFSETQ, per germline. The CDR3 covers 13 residues. Trimming pared 0 bases from V and 3 bases from J, leaving 7 bases between. CDR3 residues: CASSLGGFYEQYF. Written as DNA, the CDR3 is TGCGCCAGCAGCTTGGGTGGGTTCTACGAGCAGTACTTC.

This clonotype turned up a few times. This chain uses TRBV28 with TRBJ2-5, with a weak D call TRBD2 (6 bases). CDR1 is MDHEN and CDR2 is SYDVKM in the germline V gene. This CDR3 contains 14 residues. The germline V and J ends were trimmed by 4 bases and 5 bases, with 14 bases remaining between them. Written as DNA, the CDR3 is TGTGCCAGCAGTTGGGGCGGGACGGCCGAGACCCAGTACTTC. It specifies CASSWGGTAETQYF. The full variable domain, its missing parts supplied by reference TRBV28 and TRBJ2-5, is DVKVTQSSRYLVKRTGEKVFLECVQDMDHENMFWYRQDPGLGLRLIYFSYDVKMKEKGDIPEGYSVSREKKERFSLILESASTNQTSMYLCASSWGGTAETQYFGPGTRLLVL.

The rearrangement joins TRBV7-2 to TRBJ2-3; D ambiguous. The CDR3 totals 15 residues. With 5 bases removed from V and 7 bases from J, the gap between germline ends came to 19 bases. CDR1 SGHTA and CDR2 FQGNSA come from the germline V gene. CDR3 DNA: TGTGCCAGCAGCGTACAGAAGACCTTCGCAAATACGCAGTATTTT. It is translated as CASSVQKTFANTQYF.

Ten or more counts support this clonotype. The chain links TRBV29-1 to TRBJ2-3; 7 bases agree with TRBD2. The ends lost 3 bases at V and 2 bases at J; junction bases unmatched: 8. There are 15 residues in the CDR3. The germline CDR1 and CDR2 sequences are SQVTM and ANQGSEA. The CDR3 spells CSVEVVGGSTDTQYF. The CDR3 DNA sequence: TGCAGCGTTGAGGTCGTGGGAGGGTCCACAGATACGCAGTATTTT.

The chain has TRBV5-1 and TRBJ1-2, with D unclear. Germline V gene lookup returns CDR1 SGHRS and CDR2 YFSETQ. The V end lost 1 base, the J end lost 1 base, and 14 bases lay between the germline ends. CDR3 length: 16 amino acids. CDR3 in DNA: TGCGCCAGCAGCTTGTCGGTGGCCCCCGATAACTATGGCTACACCTTC. It codes for CASSLSVAPDNYGYTF.